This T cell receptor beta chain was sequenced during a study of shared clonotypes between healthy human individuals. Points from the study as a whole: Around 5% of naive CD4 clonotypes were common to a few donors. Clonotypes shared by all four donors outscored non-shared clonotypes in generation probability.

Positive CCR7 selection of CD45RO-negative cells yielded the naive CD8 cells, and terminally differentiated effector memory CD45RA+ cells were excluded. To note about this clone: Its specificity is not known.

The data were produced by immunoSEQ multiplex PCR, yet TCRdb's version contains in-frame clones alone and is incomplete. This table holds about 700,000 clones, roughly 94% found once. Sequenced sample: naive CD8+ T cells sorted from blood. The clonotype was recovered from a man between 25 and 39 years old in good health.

The CDR3: CASSPGQGADTIYF. The CDR3 coding sequence is TGTGCCAGCTCACCGGGACAGGGGGCAGACACCATATATTTT. This rearrangement joins TRBV18 to TRBJ1-3; 12 nucleotides match TRBD1. CDR3 length equals 14 residues. V was clipped by 3 bases and J by 8 bases; unmatched bases: 2. Germline V gene lookup returns CDR1 KGHSH and CDR2 LQKENI. Full variable domain (outside the CDR3, taken from reference TRBV18 and TRBJ1-3): NAGVMQNPRHLVRRRGQEARLRCSPMKGHSHVYWYRQLPEEGLKFMVYLQKENIIDESGMPKERFSAEFPKEGPSILRIQQVVRGDSAAYFCASSPGQGADTIYFGEGSWLTVV.